The clone carrying this T cell receptor beta chain occurred many times. The data stem from a study of response to subunit inactivated influenza vaccine. Germline V gene lookup returns CDR1 SEHNR and CDR2 FQNEAQ (reference sequence). The CDR3 extends over 14 amino acids. V lost 3 bases and J lost 8, with 16 bases in between. TCRdb reprocessed the RT-PCR reads with MiXCR, giving one entry per CDR3 protein. The data show 500,000 to 550,000 distinct CDR3 sequences, with approximately 7.7% seen just once and under 15% held by the top ten. Sample: PBMCs from blood, taken less than 25 months after vaccination. The V and J genes are TRBV7-9 and TRBJ1-1, with D possibly matching TRBD1 (6 bases). This receptor was identified in a man between 50 and 75 years old who received an inactivated influenza vaccine. CDR3 protein: CASSFGQRYSEAFF. Written as DNA, the CDR3 is TGTGCCAGCAGCTTCGGACAGCGGTACTCCGAAGCTTTCTTT.